The 15 T cell receptor beta chains in this list originate from one sample, sequenced in a study of CD8+ T cells in alopecia areata. Documented treatment: oral pan-JAK inhibitor, 5-10 mg twice daily. RNA was extracted and reverse transcribed into cDNA as the sequencing template. Clones were sequenced by immunoSEQ multiplex PCR, and TCRdb holds only the in-frame ones, with some missing. The data contain fewer than 200,000 clones, roughly 62% of them seen just once; the ten biggest clones take up around an eighth. Specimen: CD8+ T cells sorted from blood, collected at week 24, from a patient treated with tofacitinib. The receptors were gathered from a human donor with alopecia areata.

The rearrangement joins TRBV14 to TRBJ2-7; a possible D gene is TRBD2 (5 bases). The CDR3 covers 15 residues. Trimming took off 3 bases at V and 3 bases at J, with 15 bases between the two ends. Germline V gene data show CDR1 as SGHDN and CDR2 as FVKESK. The CDR3 region has the DNA TGTGCCAGCAGCCAGGAGGCAGCGCCGAACTACGAGCAGTACTTC. Translation: CASSQEAAPNYEQYF.

This clone was found a few times. CDR3 bases: TGTGCCAGCAGCCCACCCGGACGGCCCATGAACACTGAAGCTTTCTTT. Its translation is CASSPPGRPMNTEAFF. The genes are TRBV27 and TRBJ1-1, with D hard to call. Germline values: CDR1 MNHEY, CDR2 SMNVEV (reference sequence). The germline V and J ends were trimmed by 6 bases and 0 bases, with 17 bases remaining between them. This CDR3 is built from 16 residues.

The CDR3 spells CASSLTPDEAFF. The CDR3 nucleotides read TGTGCCAGCAGCTTGACACCCGATGAAGCTTTCTTT. The genes are TRBV7-9 and TRBJ1-1; D uncertain. The CDR3 contains 12 residues. Germline V lookup: CDR1 SEHNR, CDR2 FQNEAQ (reference sequence). V was trimmed by 3 bases and J by 7 bases, leaving 9 bases between them. The complete variable domain, with remaining parts taken from reference TRBV7-9 and TRBJ1-1, reads DTGVSQNPRHKITKRGQNVTFRCDPISEHNRLYWYRQTLGQGPEFLTYFQNEAQLEKSRLLSDRFSAERPKGSFSTLEIQRTEQGDSAMYLCASSLTPDEAFFGQGTRLTVV.

The chain employs TRBV4-1 and TRBJ1-3; a possible D gene is TRBD1 (6 bases). The CDR3 runs to 17 residues. With 0 bases removed from V and 4 bases from J, the gap between germline ends came to 16 bases. Germline CDR1 MGHRA, CDR2 YSYEKL. The CDR3 DNA reads TGCGCCAGCAGCCAAGATTCCCCAGGGGTGGGAGGAAACACCATATATTTT. Amino acids: CASSQDSPGVGGNTIYF.

In this sample, this clone turned up a few times. The rearrangement uses TRBV13 and TRBJ1-1; D possibly corresponds to TRBD1 (6 bases). The length of the CDR3 is 15 residues. Trimming cost V 3 bases and J 3 bases, with 14 bases left between them. Germline CDR1 and CDR2: PRHDT and FYEKMQ (reference sequence). The DNA of the CDR3 is TGTGCCAGCAGCTTTACAGGGACCTGGGACACTGAAGCTTTCTTT. Translation: CASSFTGTWDTEAFF.

In DNA, the CDR3 is TGTGCCTGGAGTGGAGTTCGGGGCCAGGGGTTTTTT. Translated, it gives CAWSGVRGQGFF. The chain employs TRBV30 and TRBJ1-4, with D perhaps TRBD1 (5 bases). V was trimmed by 1 base and J by 16 bases, leaving 16 bases between them. The CDR3 covers 12 residues. From germline, CDR1 is GTSNPN and CDR2 SVGIG (reference sequence).

The chain couples TRBV11-2 to TRBJ2-1; D not certain. V was cut by 0 bases and J by 7 bases, with 10 bases left in between. CDR1 and CDR2 (germline): SGHAT, FQNNGV. The CDR3 loop spans 14 amino acids. CDR3 bases: TGTGCCAGCAGCTTAGAAACGTTCCTTAATGAGCAGTTCTTC. It specifies CASSLETFLNEQFF.

The rearrangement links TRBV2 to TRBJ2-3; D not resolved. Germline CDR1 and CDR2: SNHLY and FYNNEI. The length of the CDR3 is 15 residues. Trimming took 2 bases from V and 2 from J, leaving 11 bases between them. As DNA, the CDR3 is TGTGCCAGCAGTGAAATTAGCCGAAACACAGATACGCAGTATTTT. It yields the protein CASSEISRNTDTQYF.

For this clone: One junction end does not reproduce the germline sequence, and a read error may be involved. V usage is TRBV25-1 and J usage is TRBJ2-1, with a possible D match to TRBD1 (6 bases). Germline V CDR1 and CDR2: MGHDK, SYGVNS. This CDR3 is built from 14 residues. The CDR3 protein is CASTTGSAYTEQFF. The DNA of the CDR3 is TGTGCCAGCACAACAGGGTCAGCCTACACTGAGCAGTTCTTC.

This chain joins TRBV6-6 and TRBJ2-7; D remains unclear. V was trimmed by 4 bases and J by 2 bases, leaving 15 bases between them. CDR3 size: 15 residues. The germline V gene has CDR1 MNHNY and CDR2 SVGAGI (reference sequence). The CDR3 spells CASSFTLRGTYEQYF. In DNA form, the CDR3 reads TGTGCCAGCAGTTTCACCCTACGAGGAACCTACGAGCAGTACTTC.

Notes on this clone: Different DNA sequences within this sample yield the same CDR3. The chain uses TRBV5-1 and TRBJ2-3; a weak D match, TRBD2 (5 bases). Germline lookup yields CDR1 SGHRS and CDR2 YFSETQ. V gave up 1 base and J gave up 0 bases, with 9 bases separating them. This CDR3 has 15 residues. The CDR3 region is CASSLRDPSTDTQYF. DNA of the CDR3: TGCGCCAGCAGCTTGCGGGATCCTAGCACAGATACGCAGTATTTT.

This sequence joins TRBV15 and TRBJ2-1; D is unclear. Trimming stripped 5 bases from V and 5 bases from J, with 7 bases between. Germline-derived CDR1 and CDR2 are LNHNV and YYDKDF (reference sequence). The CDR3 is 12 residues long. The CDR3 nucleotides read TGTGCCACCAGCGTTAGCCACAATGAGCAGTTCTTC. Translation gives CATSVSHNEQFF.

V is TRBV2 and J is TRBJ2-3, with 9 bases identical to TRBD2. The CDR3 sequence is 17 residues long. J was trimmed by 4 bases and V by 3 bases; bases with no gene match: 11. CDR1 SNHLY and CDR2 FYNNEI come from the germline V gene. CDR3: CASSEWASGDVSDTQYF. For the CDR3, the DNA is TGTGCCAGCAGTGAGTGGGCTAGCGGGGACGTTTCAGATACGCAGTATTTT.

V is TRBV29-1 and J is TRBJ2-1, with D perhaps matching TRBD1 or TRBD2 (5 bases each). Germline CDR1 and CDR2: SQVTM and ANQGSEA. Trimming removed 1 base from V and 4 bases from J, with 17 bases in between. The CDR3 is 16 amino acids. In DNA form, the CDR3 reads TGCAGCGTTGAAGGGCCCCCAGGGACCCTTTACAATGAGCAGTTCTTC. It codes for CSVEGPPGTLYNEQFF.

This clone has a single count. The chain carries TRBV30 and TRBJ2-5, with no clear D. The end of the DNA fits TRBJ2-7 better, so the J call may be wrong. The CDR3 spans 12 residues. The V gene's germline CDR1 is GTSNPN and CDR2 SVGIG (reference sequence). The chain's CDR3 is CACRAGSYEQYF. The DNA of the CDR3 is TGTGCCTGCCGAGCTGGCTCCTACGAGCAGTACTTC.